This entry lists 14 T cell receptor beta chains sequenced from one sample in a study of prognosis after radiotherapy for stage I lung cancer. TCR beta CDR3 amplification from genomic DNA was performed by two-round multiplex PCR. Individual primers that were specific to each TRBV and TRBJ gene served in first-round PCR. One entry per CDR3 protein, called by TCRdb with MiXCR from the multiplex PCR reads. The sample lists approximately 20,000 distinct CDR3 sequences; roughly 30% were seen once. The sequencing used PBMCs, collected before or after stereotactic body radiation therapy (not recorded which). The receptor source for this set is a donor at least 50 years old with non-small cell lung cancer.

Note on this clonotype: Its ends do not fully match the called genes, so a read error is possible. The V and J genes are TRBV19 and TRBJ2-3, with a possible D match to TRBD2 (6 bases). The CDR3 is 13 residues long. The V gene's germline CDR1 is LNHDA and CDR2 SQIVND (reference sequence). CDR3 protein: CARSGAGTDTKYF. The DNA of the CDR3 is TGTGCCAGATCGGGAGCCGGCACAGATACGAAGTATTTT. The whole variable domain, filled in from reference TRBV19 and TRBJ2-3, reads DGGITQSPKYLFRKEGQNVTLSCEQNLNHDAMYWYRQDPGQGLRLIYYSQIVNDFQKGDIAEGYSVSREKKESFPLTVTSAQKNPTAFYLCARSGAGTDTKYFGPGTRLTVL.

A remark on this clonotype: One junction end disagrees with the germline gene, perhaps due to a read error. This CDR3 is CSSSQELGEFEQFF. Written as DNA, the CDR3 is TGCTCCAGCAGCCAAGAACTAGGTGAGTTTGAGCAGTTCTTC. The J gene is TRBJ2-1, the V gene TRBV4-1; D might be TRBD2 (5 bases). In germline, CDR1 is MGHRA, CDR2 YSYEKL. The CDR3 contains 14 residues.

This clonotype has at least ten counts. J is TRBJ1-5 and V is TRBV6-1; D ambiguous. CDR3 length: 14 residues. CDR1 MNHNS and CDR2 SASEGT come from the germline V gene. Trimming left V 0 bases short and J 8 bases short, with 11 bases between. The CDR3 protein is CASSEAGPREPQHF. The DNA of the CDR3 is TGTGCCAGCAGTGAAGCTGGACCGAGGGAGCCCCAGCATTTT.

The chain employs TRBV10-3 and TRBJ2-7; TRBD1 or TRBD2 may be the D gene (5 bases each). The germline V gene encodes CDR1 ENHRY and CDR2 SYGVKD. With 6 bases removed from V and 7 bases from J, the gap between germline ends came to 13 bases. CDR3 size: 12 residues. CDR3 nucleotides: TGTGCCATCAGGGGGACCCTGGTTGAGCAGTACTTC. Protein product: CAIRGTLVEQYF.

In the case of this clonotype: One junction end does not reproduce the germline sequence, and a read error may be involved. The chain carries TRBV4-3 and TRBJ1-1; no reliable D call. Germline V gene data show CDR1 as LGHNA and CDR2 as YSLEER. The CDR3 runs 15 residues. The chain's CDR3 is CASNQEHCLNTEAFF. CDR3 DNA: TGCGCCAGCAACCAAGAGCACTGCTTGAACACTGAAGCTTTCTTT.

This clonotype was seen at least ten times. The chain uses TRBV15 and TRBJ2-1; the D is unclear. Germline V lookup: CDR1 LNHNV, CDR2 YYDKDF (reference sequence). This CDR3 is 16 amino acids long. V was trimmed by 0 bases and J by 4 bases, leaving 13 bases between them. CDR3 DNA: TGTGCCACCAGCAGAGATGCGGCGTTTCCGTACAATGAGCAGTTCTTC. Encoded protein: CATSRDAAFPYNEQFF. Looking up the rest from reference TRBV15 and TRBJ2-1 gives the full variable domain: DAMVIQNPRYQVTQFGKPVTLSCSQTLNHNVMYWYQQKSSQAPKLLFHYYDKDFNNEADTPDNFQSRRPNTSFCFLDIRSPGLGDTAMYLCATSRDAAFPYNEQFFGPGTRLTVL.

This clonotype was found many times. At one boundary the junction diverges from the germline segment, which might be a read error. The J gene is TRBJ2-1, the V gene TRBV6-1, with 12 bases matching TRBD2. CDR3 length equals 15 residues. From germline, CDR1 is MNHNS and CDR2 SASEGT. CDR3 in DNA: TGTGCCAACAGTGAAGAGACTAGCGGGAGCCATGAGCAGTTCTTC. This encodes CANSEETSGSHEQFF.

This clonotype was seen ten or more times. Because the CDR3 is missing its conserved closing phenylalanine or tryptophan, this is likely a read error. The chain employs TRBV20-1 and TRBJ2-1; possibly TRBD2 for D (6 bases). This CDR3 comprises 15 residues. The V gene lost 3 bases and the J gene lost 3 bases, with 15 bases spanning the gap. CDR1 is DFQATT, CDR2 SNEGSKA, per germline (reference sequence). The CDR3 loop reads CSASSGSVSYNEQFL. CDR3 DNA sequence: TGCAGTGCTAGTTCCGGGAGTGTCAGCTACAATGAGCAGTTCCTC.

The CDR3 reads CASSLGGTRFYTF. CDR3 coding DNA: TGTGCCAGCAGCCTCGGGGGGACTCGGTTCTACACCTTC. The V and J genes are TRBV6-1 and TRBJ1-2; D is perhaps TRBD1 (5 bases). This CDR3 has 13 residues. V was clipped by 6 bases and J by 10 bases, with 18 bases between them. CDR1 and CDR2 (germline): MNHNS, SASEGT.

In this sample, this clonotype turned up many times. V and J are TRBV20-1 and TRBJ1-2; the match to TRBD1 covers 11 bases. V was pared by 3 bases and J by 7 bases, with 4 bases of the junction left unmatched. Germline-derived CDR1 and CDR2 are DFQATT and SNEGSKA (reference sequence). There are 13 residues in the CDR3. The CDR3 region has the DNA TGCAGTGCTAGGGACGGGACAGGGGGTGGCTACACCTTC. Residues: CSARDGTGGGYTF.

Many counts were recorded for this clonotype. The chain uses TRBV6-1 and TRBJ2-7, with D unresolved. V was shortened by 3 bases and J by 5 bases, with 11 bases between the two germline ends. Germline CDR1 reads MNHNS; CDR2 reads SASEGT. CDR3 length: 13 amino acids. Here the CDR3 reads CASSDKETNEQYF. In nucleotides, the CDR3 is TGTGCCAGCAGTGATAAGGAAACCAACGAGCAGTACTTC.

In its sample, this clonotype was seen many times. The chain combines TRBV6-2 or TRBV6-3 with TRBJ2-7; D is perhaps TRBD1 (6 bases). The CDR3 loop spans 14 amino acids. Trimming pared 6 bases from V and 3 bases from J, leaving 15 bases between. Germline V gene lookup returns CDR1 MNHEY and CDR2 SVGEGT. DNA of the CDR3: TGTGCCAGCAGCCCGACAGGCCCTCTCTACGAGCAGTACTTC. Translating gives CASSPTGPLYEQYF.

This clonotype was seen repeatedly, ten times or more. The V call is TRBV20-1, the J call TRBJ2-7; tentative D call: TRBD2 (5 bases). Trimming took 1 base from V and 3 from J, leaving 16 bases between them. CDR3 size: 15 residues. Germline V CDR1 and CDR2: DFQATT, SNEGSKA (reference sequence). CDR3 bases: TGCAGTGCTAGAGTTGTGTCAAGCGGAGACTACGAGCAGTACTTC. Protein product: CSARVVSSGDYEQYF.

Comment on this clonotype: A far larger clone lies a single base away; this is likely a read error. The chain carries TRBV18 and TRBJ2-5; D perhaps matches TRBD2 (6 bases). The better agreement between TRBJ2-1 and the DNA end casts doubt on the J call. This CDR3 contains 12 residues. CDR1 KGHSH and CDR2 LQKENI come from the germline V gene. CDR3 in DNA: TGTGCCAGCTCACCAGGGGGGACTGAGCAGTTCTTC. Its translation: CASSPGGTEQFF.